The 4 T cell receptor beta chains given below trace back to one sample, sequenced in a study of Graves' ophthalmopathy and Graves' hyperthyroidism. Amplification of the TCR beta CDR3 regions used RNA transcripts (as template). HTBI primers served in a first-round RT-PCR, which a second-round multiplex PCR followed. TCRdb passed the multiplex PCR reads through MiXCR, listing each CDR3 protein once. The sample consists of about 700,000 distinct CDR3 sequences, over 40% of them appearing once. The specimen sequenced was peripheral blood. All receptors come from an adult man with Graves' ophthalmopathy.

The chain carries TRBV14 and TRBJ2-5; no reliable D call. Per germline, CDR1 SGHDN and CDR2 FVKESK. There are 16 residues in the CDR3. V dropped 0 bases and J dropped 1 base, with 12 bases sitting between them. CDR3 sequence: CASSQDSLQTQETQYF. The CDR3 nucleotides read TGTGCCAGCAGCCAAGATTCGCTACAAACCCAAGAGACCCAGTACTTC.

The V call is TRBV14, the J call TRBJ1-1; TRBD1 matches at 9 bases. Germline V CDR1 and CDR2: SGHDN, FVKESK. The CDR3 runs to 15 residues. Unmatched junction bases numbered 6, after V lost 4 bases and J lost 3 bases. CDR3 loop: CASSPRGTGHTEAFF. As DNA, the CDR3 is TGTGCCAGCAGCCCGCGGGGGACAGGGCACACTGAAGCTTTCTTT.

This clonotype was recorded many times. The rearrangement links TRBV15 to TRBJ1-3; D remains ambiguous. This CDR3 region has 15 residues. V dropped 0 bases and J dropped 4 bases, with 10 bases sitting between them. Germline V CDR1 and CDR2: LNHNV, YYDKDF (reference sequence). CDR3 sequence: CATSRDRIRGNTIYF. The CDR3 DNA reads TGTGCCACCAGCAGAGATCGGATTCGAGGAAACACCATATATTTT. The full variable domain, completed using reference TRBV15 and TRBJ1-3, is DAMVIQNPRYQVTQFGKPVTLSCSQTLNHNVMYWYQQKSSQAPKLLFHYYDKDFNNEADTPDNFQSRRPNTSFCFLDIRSPGLGDTAMYLCATSRDRIRGNTIYFGEGSWLTVV.

This clonotype showed up just once. J is TRBJ2-5 and V is TRBV6-6; 7 nucleotides align to TRBD1. This CDR3 is 14 amino acids long. The V gene's germline CDR1 is MNHNY and CDR2 SVGAGI (reference sequence). Losses at the gene ends were 8 bases for V and 5 bases for J; bases not matched to a gene: 11. CDR3 nucleotides: TGTGCCAGCTTCGAGGGGGCGTCTCGCGAGACCCAGTACTTC. It translates to CASFEGASRETQYF.